One sample yielded the 23 T cell receptor beta chains listed below, sequenced in a study of T cell responses to AZD1222 COVID-19 vaccine. Sequencing used immunoSEQ multiplex PCR; TCRdb keeps in-frame clones, though not all of them. This sample has about 87,000 clones; roughly 90% occur once, and the top ten carry 2.5% to 3%. The specimen was peripheral blood, collected on day 0 of AZD1222 vaccination. The receptors originated from an adult in good health.

V gene TRBV29-1 combines with J gene TRBJ2-3; D possibly corresponds to TRBD2 (6 bases). This CDR3 contains 13 residues. V lost 3 bases and J lost 1, with 8 bases in between. CDR1 SQVTM and CDR2 ANQGSEA come from the germline V gene. The CDR3: CSVDQRGTDTQYF. CDR3 nucleotides: TGCAGCGTTGACCAGCGGGGCACAGATACGCAGTATTTT.

The chain employs TRBV28 and TRBJ2-4, with D possibly matching TRBD1 (6 bases). Germline V gene lookup returns CDR1 MDHEN and CDR2 SYDVKM. This CDR3 has 15 residues. Between the trimmed V and J ends, which lost 6 bases and 0 bases, there was a span of 12 bases. The CDR3 DNA is TGTGCCAGCAGCACTACAGGGATAGCCAAAAACATTCAGTACTTC. It is translated as CASSTTGIAKNIQYF.

This chain links TRBV27 with TRBJ1-1; no reliable D call. Germline V gene data show CDR1 as MNHEY and CDR2 as SMNVEV (reference sequence). V was trimmed by 7 bases and J by 4 bases, leaving 22 bases between them. The CDR3 sequence is 16 residues long. The CDR3 region has the DNA TGTGCCAGCACCCAAAGGGCAGAGGTCGGGCGCACTGAAGCTTTCTTT. This gives the protein CASTQRAEVGRTEAFF.

The rearrangement joins TRBV7-3 to TRBJ2-1; D is tentatively TRBD1 or TRBD2 (6 bases each). Germline V CDR1 and CDR2: SGHTA, FQGTGA. V lost 5 bases and J 6 bases, leaving 20 bases between the germline ends. CDR3 size: 16 residues. The CDR3 region has the DNA TGTGCCAGCAGCACGATAGGGGGGTTTCGGGTCAATGAGCAGTTCTTC. This translates into CASSTIGGFRVNEQFF.

This chain joins TRBV2 and TRBJ2-4, with D uncertain. This CDR3 region has 17 residues. The V end was cut by 3 bases, the J end by 0 bases, with 15 bases between. Germline lookup yields CDR1 SNHLY and CDR2 FYNNEI. The CDR3 DNA sequence: TGTGCCAGCAGTGACGACCCCCCCGGCGGAGCCAAAAACATTCAGTACTTC. Translation: CASSDDPPGGAKNIQYF.

The chain is built from TRBV27 and TRBJ2-3; 8 bases are a match to TRBD2. The CDR3 is made up of 15 amino acids. Germline V lookup: CDR1 MNHEY, CDR2 SMNVEV (reference sequence). V lost 6 bases and J lost 2; bases outside the gene matches: 7. This chain's CDR3 is CASSGRAGFTDTQYF. The CDR3 DNA follows: TGTGCCAGCAGCGGGAGGGCCGGTTTCACAGATACGCAGTATTTT.

J is TRBJ2-7 and V is TRBV5-1, with 12 bases fitting TRBD2. The V and J ends lost 5 bases and 2 bases, in that order; junction bases with no gene match: 5. The germline CDR1 and CDR2 sequences are SGHRS and YFSETQ. The CDR3 covers 15 residues. The chain's CDR3 is CASRPTSGGTYEQYF. CDR3 DNA: TGCGCCAGCAGGCCGACTAGCGGGGGAACCTACGAGCAGTACTTC.

The chain links TRBV5-1 to TRBJ2-5, with 9 positions matching TRBD1. CDR3 length: 13 amino acids. Per germline, CDR1 SGHRS and CDR2 YFSETQ. The V gene end was trimmed by 5 bases and the J gene end by 5 bases; junction bases not matched to a gene: 4. The DNA for the CDR3 is TGCGCCAGCAGTAGACAGGGGGGGGAGACCCAGTACTTC. It yields the protein CASSRQGGETQYF.

The genes are TRBV5-6 and TRBJ2-1; D gene ambiguous. Germline V gives CDR1 SGHDT, CDR2 YYEEEE. The CDR3 spans 13 residues. The germline V and J ends were trimmed by 4 bases and 0 bases, with 5 bases remaining between them. For the CDR3, the DNA is TGTGCCAGCAGCAACCTCTCCTACAATGAGCAGTTCTTC. Protein product: CASSNLSYNEQFF.

The chain has TRBV27 and TRBJ2-7; 13 bases line up with TRBD2. The CDR3 runs 17 residues. CDR1 and CDR2 from the germline V gene are MNHEY and SMNVEV (reference sequence). V shed 6 bases and J 4 bases; nucleotides not matched to a gene: 12. The CDR3 DNA reads TGTGCCAGCAGGAAAGGACTAGCGGGAGAAGAAAGGTACGAGCAGTACTTC. It encodes CASRKGLAGEERYEQYF.

V gene TRBV3-1 (or the pseudogene TRBV3-2) combines with J gene TRBJ1-5, with D perhaps TRBD1 (5 bases). V was shortened by 2 bases and J by 2 bases, with 10 bases between the two germline ends. The length of the CDR3 is 15 residues. CDR1 is LGHDT, CDR2 YNNKEL, per germline (reference sequence). CDR3 sequence: CASSQTGHGNQPQHF. The DNA of the CDR3 is TGTGCCAGCAGCCAAACAGGTCACGGCAATCAGCCCCAGCATTTT.

The chain is built from TRBV12-3 or TRBV12-4 and TRBJ2-7, with D possibly being TRBD2 (7 bases). Trimming removed 3 bases at V and 6 bases at J, with 12 bases between. The CDR3 length is 13 residues. Written as DNA, the CDR3 is TGTGCCAGCAGTTTGCGGGGGCAAGCCGAGCAGTACTTC. Protein sequence: CASSLRGQAEQYF.

The chain recombines TRBV27 with TRBJ1-6; D is ambiguous. The germline V gene has CDR1 MNHEY and CDR2 SMNVEV (reference sequence). V shed 2 bases and J shed 1 base, with 6 bases lying between them. There are 15 residues in the CDR3. CDR3 DNA sequence: TGTGCCAGCAGTTTAACGGTTTCCTATAATTCACCCCTCCACTTT. Residues: CASSLTVSYNSPLHF.

The rearrangement joins TRBV2 to TRBJ1-4; 7 bases line up with TRBD1. The CDR3 sequence is 17 residues long. Germline V gene sequence: CDR1 SNHLY, CDR2 FYNNEI. Trimming at V came to 6 bases and at J to 8 bases, leaving 18 bases not matched to a gene. CDR3 region: CASRRRTLRGRGEKLFF. CDR3 nucleotide sequence: TGTGCCAGCAGGAGGCGTACCCTGAGGGGGCGCGGCGAAAAACTGTTTTTT.

This clone was counted between two and nine times. CDR3 amino acids: CASSIGLAEKSSYNEQFF. The CDR3 DNA is TGTGCCAGTAGTATCGGACTAGCGGAAAAGAGCTCCTACAATGAGCAGTTCTTC. This chain connects TRBV19 to TRBJ2-1, with 10 bases identical to TRBD2. Trimming took 3 bases from V and 0 from J; bases not matched to a gene: 8. The CDR3 totals 18 residues. CDR1 and CDR2 (germline): LNHDA, SQIVND (reference sequence).

The genes are TRBV4-1 and TRBJ1-4; D unclear. Per the germline V gene, CDR1 is MGHRA and CDR2 is YSYEKL. The CDR3 extends over 16 amino acids. The V gene lost 1 base and the J gene lost 5 bases, with 14 bases spanning the gap. The CDR3 protein is CASSQAISSTNEKLFF. The CDR3 DNA reads TGCGCCAGCAGCCAAGCCATAAGCAGTACGAATGAAAAACTGTTTTTT.

The chain combines TRBV19 with TRBJ1-4; 9 bases map to TRBD1. The CDR3 spans 14 residues. Germline trimming cut 5 bases from V and 5 bases from J; bases unmatched to any gene: 3. Germline V lookup: CDR1 LNHDA, CDR2 SQIVND (reference sequence). CDR3 region: CASSATGGNEKLFF. In DNA form, the CDR3 reads TGTGCCAGTAGTGCCACAGGGGGCAATGAAAAACTGTTTTTT.

The DNA for the CDR3 is TGTGCCAGCAGCGTAGTATCGGCGGGAGGGTTGAACACCGGGGAGCTGTTTTTT. Translating it yields CASSVVSAGGLNTGELFF. The chain employs TRBV9 and TRBJ2-2, with TRBD2 identical over 9 bases. V was pared by 0 bases and J by 1 base, with 7 bases of the junction left unmatched. The CDR3 has 18 amino acids. From germline, CDR1 is SGDLS and CDR2 YYNGEE.

The CDR3: CASSVGLRGTSSYNEQFF. DNA of the CDR3: TGTGCCAGCAGCGTAGGATTAAGAGGGACGAGCTCCTACAATGAGCAGTTCTTC. This chain joins TRBV9 and TRBJ2-1; D could derive from TRBD1 or TRBD2 (5 bases each). CDR3 size: 18 residues. V was cut by 0 bases and J by 0 bases, with 16 bases left in between. Germline CDR1 is SGDLS and CDR2 is YYNGEE.

This rearrangement joins TRBV5-1 to TRBJ2-1; D may correspond to TRBD1 or TRBD2 (5 bases each). Trimming removed 8 bases at V and 12 bases at J, with 15 bases between. Per germline, CDR1 SGHRS and CDR2 YFSETQ. The CDR3 sequence is 11 residues long. As DNA, the CDR3 is TGCGCCAGTCATGAGGGTAGGGGGCAGTTCTTC. Translated: CASHEGRGQFF.

The gene calls are TRBV7-9 and TRBJ2-2; TRBD1 might be the D (5 bases). V was pared by 1 base and J by 0 bases, with 9 bases between. Per the germline V gene, CDR1 is SEHNR and CDR2 is FQNEAQ (reference sequence). This CDR3 has 16 residues. CDR3 DNA: TGTGCCAGCAGCTTAGGGCAGGGAACGAACACCGGGGAGCTGTTTTTT. Protein: CASSLGQGTNTGELFF.

This rearrangement joins TRBV28 to TRBJ2-1, with D perhaps matching TRBD2 (6 bases). Trimming took 1 base from V and 9 from J, leaving 16 bases between them. This CDR3 comprises 15 residues. Germline CDR1 MDHEN, CDR2 SYDVKM. CDR3 residues: CASSLSEVRDGEQFF. DNA for the CDR3: TGTGCCAGCAGTTTATCCGAGGTGCGGGACGGTGAGCAGTTCTTC.

This chain links TRBV20-1 with TRBJ1-1; D is possibly TRBD1 (6 bases). The length of the CDR3 is 15 residues. V was pared by 3 bases and J by 4 bases, with 18 bases between. The germline gives CDR1 DFQATT, CDR2 SNEGSKA (reference sequence). This CDR3 is CSASNPGAVSTEAFF. The CDR3 region has the DNA TGCAGTGCTAGTAATCCGGGGGCCGTGAGCACTGAAGCTTTCTTT.